A selection of T cell receptor beta chains follows, all from one sample in a study of early T cells in non-severe SARS-CoV-2 infection. One entry per CDR3 protein, called by TCRdb with MiXCR from the 5' RACE reads. The sample records under 85,000 distinct CDR3 sequences, roughly an eighth being singletons. The sequencing input was whole blood. These receptors were collected from an adult who was a healthcare worker with PCR-confirmed SARS-CoV-2 infection or an uninfected control (not recorded which). CDR3s include the opening cysteine and the closing phenylalanine or tryptophan. A D gene is named only where the DNA matches it firmly. Size tells how often a clone was seen (once, few, many) or the class of an expanded clone, and some rows leave it out.

TRBJ2-6,many,17,-,TRBV6-5,TGTGCCAGCAGTCCACCTCCTAGAGGGCCCGGGGCCAACGTCCTGACTTTC,CASSPPPRGPGANVLTF
TRBJ2-1,many,15,TRBD2,TRBV20-1,TGCAGTGCTAATCTAGCGGGGCAAATCTACAATGAGCAGTTCTTC,CSANLAGQIYNEQFF
TRBJ2-7,-,15,TRBD1,TRBV28,TGTGCCAGCAGCGGACAGGGGGCATATCCCTACGAGCAGTACTTC,CASSGQGAYPYEQYF
TRBJ2-1,many,14,-,TRBV28,TGTGCCAGCAGTATCCAGCGGAGCTACAATGAGCAGTTCTTC,CASSIQRSYNEQFF
TRBJ1-6,many,12,-,TRBV30,TGTGCCTGGAGTCGGATCAATTCACCCCTCCACTTT,CAWSRINSPLHF
TRBJ2-7,many,17,TRBD2,TRBV5-1,TGCGCCAGCTCTCAGCGGGAGGGCCTACCACGATTTTACGAGCAGTACTTC,CASSQREGLPRFYEQYF
TRBJ2-3,-,13,-,TRBV19,TGTGCCAGTAGTACCCTTGAAGCTGGTACGCAGTATTTT,CASSTLEAGTQYF
TRBJ2-7,many,16,-,TRBV4-1,TGCGCCAGCAGCCAAGTGTCGTCCAGGCAAGCCTACGAGCAGTACTTC,CASSQVSSRQAYEQYF
TRBJ1-2,many,13,-,TRBV12-3/TRBV12-4,TGTGCCAGCAGTTTAGGAGATTTCTATGGCTACACCTTC,CASSLGDFYGYTF
TRBJ1-5,few,16,-,TRBV21-1,TGTGCCAGCAGCCTCCTCTGGGACGGTAGCAATCAGCCCCAGCATTTT,CASSLLWDGSNQPQHF
TRBJ1-1,-,11,-,TRBV11-3,TGTGCCAGCAGCGGCAGGGTACTTGCTTTCTTT,CASSGRVLAFF
TRBJ2-2,-,11,TRBD2,TRBV2,TGTGTCTACGGGAGGGCTGGGGAGCTGTTTTTT,CVYGRAGELFF
TRBJ2-2,-,13,-,TRBV21-1,TGTGCCAGCAGCAAACCGGGTTGTGGGGAGCTGGTTTTT,CASSKPGCGELVF
TRBJ2-3,-,14,-,TRBV5-6,TGTGCCAGCAGCTTGGCCGCGTTTTCAGATACGCAGTATTTT,CASSLAAFSDTQYF
TRBJ2-3,-,15,-,TRBV18,TGTGCCAGCTCACCAGGCAGGGGAAGCACAGATACGCAGTATTTT,CASSPGRGSTDTQYF
TRBJ1-2,-,16,-,TRBV12-3/TRBV12-4,TGTGCCAGCAGTTTAATGGGGTCTCGGGCTAACTATGGCTACACCTTC,CASSLMGSRANYGYTF
TRBJ2-7,-,14,TRBD2,TRBV7-9,TGTGCCAGCAGCTTAGGAGCGGGGGCCTACGAGCAGTACTTC,CASSLGAGAYEQYF
TRBJ2-5,-,13,-,TRBV7-8,TGTGCCAGCAGCAGTGGGATCCAAGAGACCCAGTACTTC,CASSSGIQETQYF
TRBJ2-2,few,14,-,TRBV4-2,TGTGCCAGCAGCGAATCTAGGGTAACCGGGGAGCTGTTTTTT,CASSESRVTGELFF
TRBJ2-7,-,14,-,TRBV7-9,TGTGCCAGCAGTTTCCGGGACACCTCCTACGAGCAGTACTTC,CASSFRDTSYEQYF
TRBJ2-3,-,17,-,TRBV24-1,TGTGCCACCAGTGATGGAGGTAGGGCAGGGGGGCCAGATACGCAGTATTTT,CATSDGGRAGGPDTQYF
TRBJ2-1,few,15,TRBD2,TRBV6-2/TRBV6-3,TGTGCCAGCAGTTACGGGAGGGCTACCTACAATGAGCAGTTCTTC,CASSYGRATYNEQFF
TRBJ2-1,few,16,TRBD2,TRBV24-1,TGTGCCACCAGTGACCACGGACTAGCGGGGGGCAATGAGCAGTTCTTC,CATSDHGLAGGNEQFF
TRBJ1-1,few,13,-,TRBV30,TGTGCCCGAGGGAAACAGGGGAACACTGAAGCTTTCTTT,CARGKQGNTEAFF
TRBJ2-2,few,12,-,TRBV3-1,TGTGCCAGCAGCCAATCAAACGGGGAGCTGTTTTTT,CASSQSNGELFF
TRBJ2-7,-,13,-,TRBV5-1,TGCGCCAGCAGCTTGGCTTACGCCTACGAGCAGTACTTC,CASSLAYAYEQYF
TRBJ2-5,-,14,-,TRBV28,TGTGCCAGCAGTTTTCCCGCTAGCAGAGAGACCCAGTACTTC,CASSFPASRETQYF